Reported below is one T cell receptor (beta chain). The antigen remains undetermined. These data are taken from a study of tumor-infiltrating lymphocytes in primary liver carcinoma. Study details: Tumors, staged T1-T3 N0M0, spanned 4.2 to 10 cm. General study findings and limits: When set against blood, tumors had a significantly higher top-250-clone fraction (p = 0.039).

Total RNA amounting to around 530 ng was the source from which TCR beta cDNA was made with a constant-region primer. Generation of the TCR beta libraries relied on three nested multiplex PCR rounds using slightly modified ARM-PCR. For 10 cycles apiece, the opening two PCR rounds ran with TRBV1-TRBV30 forward primers and a C-beta reverse primer. One entry per CDR3 protein, called by TCRdb with MiXCR from the multiplex PCR reads. The sample records 300,000 to 400,000 distinct CDR3 sequences, around three fifths being singletons. In germline, CDR1 is WSHSY, CDR2 SAAADI. The CDR3 sequence is 15 residues long. Trimming removed 6 bases from V and 0 bases from J, with 12 bases in between. Unsorted whole blood supplied the RNA, and germline DNA was extracted too.

The chain carries TRBV10-2 and TRBJ2-1; tentative D call: TRBD2 (5 bases). The TCR comes from a man aged 40-50 years with primary liver carcinoma and hepatitis B virus infection. The sequenced sample consisted of peripheral blood. CDR3 in DNA: TGCGCCAGCAGCCTAACTAGTTCCTCCTACAATGAGCAGTTCTTC. Translation gives CASSLTSSSYNEQFF.